This T cell receptor (beta chain) was identified during a study of T cell changes during pregnancy in multiple sclerosis. The assay was immunoSEQ multiplex PCR, and TCRdb's table has in-frame clones only and misses some. This sample has about 89,000 clones, with 94% found just once. The CDR3 has 15 residues. J lost 5 bases, V lost 2 bases, and 4 bases had no gene match. The germline gives CDR1 SGDLS, CDR2 YYNGEE. Source: peripheral blood, taken after pregnancy. The chain couples TRBV9 to TRBJ2-1; 10 bases map to TRBD2. This sequence originates from a female donor in good health, enrolled as a control in a pregnancy study. The CDR3 here is CASSVTSGINNEQFF. DNA for the CDR3: TGTGCCAGCAGCGTCACTAGCGGGATCAACAATGAGCAGTTCTTC.